This T cell receptor beta chain was sequenced in a study of blood T cell repertoires in COVID-19. The CDR3 sequence is 16 residues long. CDR1 is SGHAT, CDR2 FQNNGV, per germline. After removal of 1 base from V and 6 bases from J, the junction contained 6 bases not matched to a gene. The authors' processing: Reference gene primer amplification gave nucleated cell count estimates. Some clones are missing from TCRdb's copy, which holds only in-frame ones; the method was immunoSEQ multiplex PCR. The V and J calls and clone size come from that table; D and trimming were worked out from the DNA. The sample carries about 220,000 clones, around 84% recorded once.

The sequencing sample was made of peripheral blood. The chain couples TRBV11-2 to TRBJ1-5; 10 positions match TRBD1. The TCR comes from a human donor in a cohort sampled during active COVID-19. The CDR3 nucleotides are TGTGCCAGCAGCTTAGTATCAGGGACAGGGGTTCAGCCCCAGCATTTT. Translated, it gives CASSLVSGTGVQPQHF.